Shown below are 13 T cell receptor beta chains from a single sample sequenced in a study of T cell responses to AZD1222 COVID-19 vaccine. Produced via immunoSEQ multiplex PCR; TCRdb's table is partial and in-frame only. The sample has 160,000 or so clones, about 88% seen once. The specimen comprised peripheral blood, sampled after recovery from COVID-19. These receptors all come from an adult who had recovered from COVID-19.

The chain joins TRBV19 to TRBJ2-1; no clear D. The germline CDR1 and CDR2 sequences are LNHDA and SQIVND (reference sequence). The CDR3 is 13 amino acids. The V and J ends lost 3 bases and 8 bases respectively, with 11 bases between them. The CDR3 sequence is CASSMGSGDEQFF. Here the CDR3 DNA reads TGTGCCAGTAGTATGGGGTCTGGGGATGAGCAGTTCTTC. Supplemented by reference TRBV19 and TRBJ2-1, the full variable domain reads DGGITQSPKYLFRKEGQNVTLSCEQNLNHDAMYWYRQDPGQGLRLIYYSQIVNDFQKGDIAEGYSVSREKKESFPLTVTSAQKNPTAFYLCASSMGSGDEQFFGPGTRLTVL.

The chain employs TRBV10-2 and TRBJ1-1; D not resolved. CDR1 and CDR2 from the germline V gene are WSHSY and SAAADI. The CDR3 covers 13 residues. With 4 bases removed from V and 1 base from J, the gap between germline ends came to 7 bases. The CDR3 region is CASSVGRNTEAFF. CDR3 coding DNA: TGCGCCAGCAGTGTAGGAAGGAACACTGAAGCTTTCTTT.

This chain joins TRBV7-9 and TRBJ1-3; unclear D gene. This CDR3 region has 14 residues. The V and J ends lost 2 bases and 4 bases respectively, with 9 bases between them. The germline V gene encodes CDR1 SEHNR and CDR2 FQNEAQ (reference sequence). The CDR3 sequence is CASSLMDIGNTIYF. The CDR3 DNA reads TGTGCCAGCAGCTTAATGGATATCGGAAACACCATATATTTT.

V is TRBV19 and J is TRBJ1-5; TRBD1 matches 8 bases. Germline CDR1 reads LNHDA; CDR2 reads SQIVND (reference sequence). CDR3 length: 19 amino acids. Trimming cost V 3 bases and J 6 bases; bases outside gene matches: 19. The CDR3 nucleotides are TGTGCCAGTAGTATTCGCCTTAGACCGACAGGGGATGTTGGTCAGCCCCAGCATTTT. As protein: CASSIRLRPTGDVGQPQHF.

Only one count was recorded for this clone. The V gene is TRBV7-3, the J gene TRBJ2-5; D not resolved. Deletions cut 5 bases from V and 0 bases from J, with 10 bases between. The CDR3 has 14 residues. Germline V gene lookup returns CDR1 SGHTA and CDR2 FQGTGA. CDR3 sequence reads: CASSPVTYQETQYF. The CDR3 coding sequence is TGTGCCAGCAGCCCCGTAACATACCAAGAGACCCAGTACTTC.

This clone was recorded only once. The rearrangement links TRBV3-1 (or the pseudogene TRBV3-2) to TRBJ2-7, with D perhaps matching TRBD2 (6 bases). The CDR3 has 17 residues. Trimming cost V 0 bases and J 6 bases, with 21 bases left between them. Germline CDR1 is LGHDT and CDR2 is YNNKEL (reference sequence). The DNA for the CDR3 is TGTGCCAGCAGCCAAGATGGGGTGACTAGTAATCCCTCCGAGCAGTACTTC. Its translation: CASSQDGVTSNPSEQYF.

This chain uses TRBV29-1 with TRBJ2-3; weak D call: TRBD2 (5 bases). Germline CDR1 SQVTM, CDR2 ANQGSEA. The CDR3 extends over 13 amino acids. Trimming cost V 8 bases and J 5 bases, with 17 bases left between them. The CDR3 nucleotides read TGCAGCTCCGAAGGGTCTGCGGGAGATACGCAGTATTTT. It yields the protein CSSEGSAGDTQYF.

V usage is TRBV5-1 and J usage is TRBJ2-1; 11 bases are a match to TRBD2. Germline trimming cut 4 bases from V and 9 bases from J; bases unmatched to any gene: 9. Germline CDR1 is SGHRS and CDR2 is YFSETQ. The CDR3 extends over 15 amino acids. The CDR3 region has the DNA TGCGCCAGCAGCCGTACTAGCGGGAGCGTCGGTGAGCAGTTCTTC. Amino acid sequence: CASSRTSGSVGEQFF.

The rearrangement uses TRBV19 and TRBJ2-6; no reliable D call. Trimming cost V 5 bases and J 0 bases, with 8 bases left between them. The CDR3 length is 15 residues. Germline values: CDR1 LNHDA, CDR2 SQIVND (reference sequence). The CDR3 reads CASSVWASGANVLTF. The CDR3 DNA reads TGTGCCAGTAGTGTTTGGGCCTCTGGGGCCAACGTCCTGACTTTC.

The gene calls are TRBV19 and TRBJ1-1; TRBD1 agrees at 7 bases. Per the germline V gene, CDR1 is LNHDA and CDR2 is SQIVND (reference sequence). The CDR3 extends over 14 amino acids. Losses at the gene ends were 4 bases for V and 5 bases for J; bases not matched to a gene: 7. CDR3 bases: TGTGCCAGTAGTACAGGGGCCAGGGGGACTGAAGCTTTCTTT. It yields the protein CASSTGARGTEAFF.

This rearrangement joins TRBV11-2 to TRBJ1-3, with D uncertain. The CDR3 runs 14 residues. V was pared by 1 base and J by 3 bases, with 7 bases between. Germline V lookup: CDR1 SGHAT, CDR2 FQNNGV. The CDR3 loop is CASSLGLDGNTIYF. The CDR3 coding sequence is TGTGCCAGCAGCTTAGGGCTAGATGGAAACACCATATATTTT.

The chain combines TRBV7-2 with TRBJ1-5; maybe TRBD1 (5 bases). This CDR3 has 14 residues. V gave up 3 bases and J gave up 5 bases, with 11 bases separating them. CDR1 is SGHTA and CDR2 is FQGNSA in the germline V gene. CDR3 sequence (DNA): TGTGCCAGCAGCTTTTATGGGACCGATCAGCCCCAGCATTTT. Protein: CASSFYGTDQPQHF.

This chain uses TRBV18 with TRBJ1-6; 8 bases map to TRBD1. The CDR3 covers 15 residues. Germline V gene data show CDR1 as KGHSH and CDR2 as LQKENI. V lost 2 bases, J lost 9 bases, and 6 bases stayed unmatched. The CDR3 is CASSPRGQEISPLHF. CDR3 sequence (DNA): TGTGCCAGCTCACCAAGGGGACAGGAAATTTCACCCCTCCACTTT.